The entry below describes one T cell receptor (beta chain). Its target is unknown. This sample is drawn from a study of T-cell reconstitution after alpha-beta-depleted transplantation in children. Overall study results and limits: Newly made T cells mostly supplied T-cell counts and diversity one year after transplant. About two months after transplant, alpha-beta T cells reportedly came from several hundred expanded graft clones. Surviving recipient T cells and thymic progenitors underlay high day-60 TCRbeta diversity in some patients.

This CDR3 is 17 amino acids long. Unmatched junction bases numbered 13, after V lost 7 bases and J lost 1 base. The authors prepared the TCRbeta library with unique molecular identifiers. TCRdb re-derived calls from the PCR reads in MiXCR, one entry per CDR3 protein. Among around 300,000 distinct CDR3 sequences listed, under 14% were seen once. The chain employs TRBV12-3 or TRBV12-4 and TRBJ2-7, with 10 bases fitting TRBD1. The receptor was derived from a male patient aged 2-9 years who had a stem cell transplant for chronic granulomatous disease, so the T cells may come from the graft donor. The specimen was peripheral blood, collected 180 days after TCRalphabeta/CD19-depleted stem cell transplant. The CDR3 is CASTNLWGTGVSYEQYF. The CDR3 DNA reads as TGTGCCAGCACCAACCTCTGGGGGACAGGGGTTTCCTACGAGCAGTACTTC.